Listed here are 22 T cell receptor beta chains from one sample, sequenced in a study of blood T cell repertoires in COVID-19. Profiled with immunoSEQ multiplex PCR; TCRdb holds only in-frame clones, not every one. This table holds more than 85,000 clones, around 85% found once. The sample taken for sequencing was peripheral blood. The receptor source for this set is a man older than 75 with active or convalescent COVID-19.

V is TRBV7-6 and J is TRBJ2-7; unclear D gene. The CDR3 runs to 13 residues. Germline V lookup: CDR1 SGHVS, CDR2 FNYEAQ. The germline V and J ends were trimmed by 5 bases and 2 bases, with 10 bases remaining between them. For the CDR3, the DNA is TGTGCCAGCAGCCCCACAGCTACCTACGAGCAGTACTTC. It translates to CASSPTATYEQYF.

This clone has only a few counts. Other nucleotide sequences from this sample produce the same CDR3. V gene TRBV7-6 combines with J gene TRBJ2-7, with 8 bases that match TRBD1. V lost 2 bases and J lost 1; bases outside the gene matches: 1. The V gene's germline CDR1 is SGHVS and CDR2 FNYEAQ. CDR3 length: 14 amino acids. The DNA for the CDR3 is TGTGCCAGCAGCTTAAGGACAGGGTCCTACGAGCAGTACTTC. This codes for CASSLRTGSYEQYF.

The count of this clone is one. V usage is TRBV5-5 and J usage is TRBJ2-3; 7 nucleotides align to TRBD2. The germline gives CDR1 SGHKS, CDR2 YYEKEE (reference sequence). V shed 4 bases and J 0 bases; nucleotides not matched to a gene: 5. The CDR3 runs 15 residues. DNA of the CDR3: TGTGCCAGCAGCCTACCGGGGGGTAGCACAGATACGCAGTATTTT. Its protein is CASSLPGGSTDTQYF. The full variable domain, completed using reference TRBV5-5 and TRBJ2-3, is DAGVTQSPTHLIKTRGQQVTLRCSPISGHKSVSWYQQVLGQGPQFIFQYYEKEERGRGNFPDRFSARQFPNYSSELNVNALLLGDSALYLCASSLPGGSTDTQYFGPGTRLTVL.

The V call is TRBV9, the J call TRBJ1-1; 9 bases fit TRBD1. V was pared by 4 bases and J by 5 bases, with 6 bases of the junction left unmatched. Per germline, CDR1 SGDLS and CDR2 YYNGEE. The CDR3 sequence is 14 residues long. The CDR3 bases are TGTGCCAGCAGCCCTGGGACAGGGCCGACTGAAGCTTTCTTT. This sequence encodes CASSPGTGPTEAFF. Full variable domain (rest looked up from reference TRBV9 and TRBJ1-1): DSGVTQTPKHLITATGQRVTLRCSPRSGDLSVYWYQQSLDQGLQFLIQYYNGEERAKGNILERFSAQQFPDLHSELNLSSLELGDSALYFCASSPGTGPTEAFFGQGTRLTVV.

The chain uses TRBV5-4 and TRBJ2-3, with TRBD2 matching over 10 bases. Trimming cost V 2 bases and J 7 bases; bases outside gene matches: 4. Germline V lookup: CDR1 SGHNT, CDR2 YYREEE (reference sequence). There are 14 residues in the CDR3. CDR3 loop: CASSLAGGLNTQYF. The CDR3 DNA reads as TGTGCCAGCAGCTTAGCGGGGGGGCTAAATACGCAGTATTTT.

The V call is TRBV28, the J call TRBJ1-5, with TRBD1 matching 8 bases. Losses at the gene ends were 6 bases for V and 6 bases for J; bases not matched to a gene: 10. Germline CDR1 and CDR2: MDHEN and SYDVKM. The CDR3 consists of 15 residues. In DNA, the CDR3 is TGTGCCAGCAGCCCAGACAGGGGAATTGGTCAGCCCCAGCATTTT. Its translation: CASSPDRGIGQPQHF.

The genes are TRBV9 and TRBJ1-1, with no clear D. Trimming took 4 bases from V and 1 from J, leaving 17 bases between them. This CDR3 comprises 16 residues. Per the germline V gene, CDR1 is SGDLS and CDR2 is YYNGEE. The CDR3, as DNA: TGTGCCAGCAGCCCCGTTGGGAGGGCAGGGAACACTGAAGCTTTCTTT. It translates to CASSPVGRAGNTEAFF.

Only a few counts were recorded for this clone. This chain connects TRBV4-1 to TRBJ2-1; 12 positions match TRBD2. CDR1 and CDR2 from the germline V gene are MGHRA and YSYEKL. This CDR3 is 20 amino acids long. Trimming cost V 0 bases and J 3 bases; bases outside gene matches: 12. Here the CDR3 DNA reads TGCGCCAGCAGCCAAGATGGGGAGACTAGCGGGGGAGAAGACTACAATGAGCAGTTCTTC. Its translation: CASSQDGETSGGEDYNEQFF.

In the case of this clone: Relative to the germline gene, one junction end is altered; a read error may explain this. CDR3 DNA sequence: TGCGCCAGCAGCAACTCAACAGGGGCCCTTCGGGGTGAGGCCTTC. Translating gives CASSNSTGALRGEAF. The chain recombines TRBV5-1 with TRBJ1-2; 7 positions match TRBD1. Germline CDR1 SGHRS, CDR2 YFSETQ. This CDR3 region has 15 residues.

J is TRBJ1-5 and V is TRBV28; 9 positions agree with TRBD1. Germline V gene data show CDR1 as MDHEN and CDR2 as SYDVKM. V trimming: 6 bases; J trimming: 4 bases; junction bases outside the gene matches: 7. This CDR3 contains 15 residues. CDR3 sequence: CASSPGTGKNQPQHF. The CDR3 nucleotides are TGTGCCAGCAGCCCTGGGACAGGGAAAAATCAGCCCCAGCATTTT.

The rearrangement uses TRBV3-1 (or the pseudogene TRBV3-2) and TRBJ2-7; D gene uncertain. V was cut by 3 bases and J by 0 bases, with 12 bases left in between. The CDR3 loop spans 15 amino acids. Germline CDR1 and CDR2: LGHDT and YNNKEL (reference sequence). The CDR3 reads CASSQRGYSSYEQYF. The CDR3 DNA reads TGTGCCAGCAGCCAGCGCGGCTACTCCTCCTACGAGCAGTACTTC.

CDR3: CASRPVVRREGMRAAFF. The CDR3 coding sequence is TGTGCCAGCAGACCCGTAGTGAGGAGGGAGGGCATGCGGGCGGCTTTCTTT. The J gene is TRBJ1-1, the V gene TRBV28, with D unclear. The V end lost 6 bases, the J end lost 11 bases, and 31 bases lay between the germline ends. Per the germline V gene, CDR1 is MDHEN and CDR2 is SYDVKM. The CDR3 totals 17 residues.

The rearrangement joins TRBV18 to TRBJ2-2; no reliable D call. The V and J ends lost 0 bases and 5 bases respectively, with 7 bases between them. The CDR3 is made up of 14 amino acids. Per the germline V gene, CDR1 is KGHSH and CDR2 is LQKENI. The CDR3 region has the DNA TGTGCCAGCTCACCACCTGTGCGGACCGGGGAGCTGTTTTTT. It specifies CASSPPVRTGELFF.

V is TRBV2 and J is TRBJ2-3; tentatively, D is TRBD2 (5 bases). Germline CDR1 and CDR2: SNHLY and FYNNEI. V lost 4 bases to trimming and J lost 7 bases, with 15 bases between them. This CDR3 is 14 amino acids long. This CDR3 is CASSAGNLPNTQYF. CDR3 bases: TGTGCCAGCAGTGCCGGGAACCTTCCAAATACGCAGTATTTT.

The chain couples TRBV27 to TRBJ2-7; TRBD2 matches at 10 bases. The CDR3 consists of 16 residues. Germline V gene data show CDR1 as MNHEY and CDR2 as SMNVEV (reference sequence). V shed 2 bases and J 0 bases; nucleotides not matched to a gene: 4. CDR3 sequence: CASSLGTSGVSYEQYF. CDR3 nucleotides: TGTGCCAGCAGTTTAGGTACTAGCGGGGTCTCCTACGAGCAGTACTTC.

The chain carries TRBV9 and TRBJ2-5; a weak D match, TRBD1 (6 bases). The V gene's germline CDR1 is SGDLS and CDR2 YYNGEE. V lost 0 bases to trimming and J lost 0 bases, with 9 bases between them. The CDR3 loop spans 15 amino acids. The DNA of the CDR3 is TGTGCCAGCAGCGTAGGGGGACAAGACCAAGAGACCCAGTACTTC. It translates to CASSVGGQDQETQYF. The variable domain in full, with the rest retrieved from reference TRBV9 and TRBJ2-5, is DSGVTQTPKHLITATGQRVTLRCSPRSGDLSVYWYQQSLDQGLQFLIQYYNGEERAKGNILERFSAQQFPDLHSELNLSSLELGDSALYFCASSVGGQDQETQYFGPGTRLLVL.

V and J are TRBV6-2 or TRBV6-3 and TRBJ1-2; a weak D match, TRBD1 (5 bases). CDR3 length equals 20 residues. Trimming took 2 bases from V and 4 from J, leaving 29 bases between them. Germline CDR1 is MNHEY and CDR2 is SVGEGT. Written as DNA, the CDR3 is TGTGCCAGCAGTTACGCGCCAAAGGGGATGGCAGGCGTAACGGGCTATGGCTACACCTTC. Translation: CASSYAPKGMAGVTGYGYTF.

This clone was seen a few times. V usage is TRBV6-2 or TRBV6-3 and J usage is TRBJ1-1, with D uncertain. Germline V gene lookup returns CDR1 MNHEY and CDR2 SVGEGT. The CDR3 has 16 amino acids. V was cut by 4 bases and J by 3 bases, with 18 bases left in between. The CDR3 protein is CASSSDEEKTYTEAFF. The DNA for the CDR3 is TGTGCCAGCAGTTCCGACGAGGAAAAGACCTACACTGAAGCTTTCTTT.

The chain employs TRBV5-6 and TRBJ2-7; D gene ambiguous. V lost 3 bases to trimming and J lost 0 bases, with 10 bases between them. CDR1 is SGHDT, CDR2 YYEEEE, per germline. The CDR3 sequence is 14 residues long. The CDR3 DNA sequence: TGTGCCAGCAGCTCCAACATAAGCTCCTACGAGCAGTACTTC. Protein: CASSSNISSYEQYF.

V usage is TRBV2 and J usage is TRBJ1-2, with D perhaps matching TRBD1 (6 bases). The CDR3 is 11 amino acids. Germline V gives CDR1 SNHLY, CDR2 FYNNEI. The V and J ends lost 6 bases and 13 bases respectively, with 15 bases between them. The DNA of the CDR3 is TGTGCCAGCAGAACGTACAGGGAAGCCACCTTC. The encoded protein is CASRTYREATF.

V and J are TRBV11-2 and TRBJ1-1; 8 nucleotides match TRBD1. Germline V gene lookup returns CDR1 SGHAT and CDR2 FQNNGV. The CDR3 totals 15 residues. V gave up 1 base and J gave up 3 bases; unmatched junction bases: 4. DNA for the CDR3: TGTGCCAGCAGCTTAGGACAGGGGAGGCACACTGAAGCTTTCTTT. This codes for CASSLGQGRHTEAFF. The full variable domain, with the rest looked up from reference TRBV11-2 and TRBJ1-1, is EAGVAQSPRYKIIEKRQSVAFWCNPISGHATLYWYQQILGQGPKLLIQFQNNGVVDDSQLPKDRFSAERLKGVDSTLKIQPAKLEDSAVYLCASSLGQGRHTEAFFGQGTRLTVV.

The chain combines TRBV5-6 with TRBJ1-2; 8 nucleotides match TRBD1. Losses at the gene ends were 4 bases for V and 3 bases for J; bases not matched to a gene: 5. Looked up from germline, CDR1 is SGHDT and CDR2 is YYEEEE. CDR3 length equals 14 residues. The CDR3 region has the DNA TGTGCCAGCAGCATAACGACAGGGGACTATGGCTACACCTTC. Encoded protein: CASSITTGDYGYTF.